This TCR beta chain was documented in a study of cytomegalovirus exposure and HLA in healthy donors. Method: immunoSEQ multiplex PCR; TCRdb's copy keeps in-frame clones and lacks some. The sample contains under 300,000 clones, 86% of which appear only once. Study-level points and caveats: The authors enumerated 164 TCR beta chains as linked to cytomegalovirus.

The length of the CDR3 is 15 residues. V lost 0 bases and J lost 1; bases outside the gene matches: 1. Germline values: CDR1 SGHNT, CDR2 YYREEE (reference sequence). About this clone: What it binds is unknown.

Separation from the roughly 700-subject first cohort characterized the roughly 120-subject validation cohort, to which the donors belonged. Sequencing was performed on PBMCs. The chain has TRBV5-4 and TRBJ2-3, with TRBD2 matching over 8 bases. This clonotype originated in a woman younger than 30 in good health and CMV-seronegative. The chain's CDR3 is CASSLVLAGTDTQYF. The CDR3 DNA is TGTGCCAGCAGCTTGGTACTAGCGGGCACAGATACGCAGTATTTT.